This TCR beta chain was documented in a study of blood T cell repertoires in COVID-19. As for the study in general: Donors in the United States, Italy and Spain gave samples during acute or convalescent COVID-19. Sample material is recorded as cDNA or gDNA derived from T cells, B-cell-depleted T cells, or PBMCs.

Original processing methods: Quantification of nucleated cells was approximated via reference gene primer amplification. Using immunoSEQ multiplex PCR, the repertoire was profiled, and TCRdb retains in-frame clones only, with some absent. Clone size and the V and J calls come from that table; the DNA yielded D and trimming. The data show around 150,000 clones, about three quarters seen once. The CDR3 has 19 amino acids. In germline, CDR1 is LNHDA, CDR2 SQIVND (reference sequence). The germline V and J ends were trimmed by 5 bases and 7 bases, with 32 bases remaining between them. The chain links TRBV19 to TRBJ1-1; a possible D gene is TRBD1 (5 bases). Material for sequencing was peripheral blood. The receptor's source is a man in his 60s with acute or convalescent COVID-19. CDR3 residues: CASSPGGSRGANVYVEAFF. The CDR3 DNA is TGTGCCAGTAGTCCAGGTGGGTCCCGCGGGGCAAATGTATATGTTGAAGCTTTCTTT.